This T cell receptor (beta chain) was sequenced for a study of blood T cell repertoires in COVID-19. For the study at large: Acute-phase and convalescent COVID-19 samples originated in the United States, Italy and Spain. PBMCs, B-cell-depleted T cells, or T cells provided the cDNA or gDNA that made up the material.

This clone has only one observation. Under the authors' procedure: Cell counts per sample came from amplifying reference gene primers. Here immunoSEQ multiplex PCR was the method, and the copy in TCRdb shows in-frame clones only, minus some. The DNA gave D and trimming, while V, J and clone size come from that table. The table has hundreds of thousands of clones, 70% to 85% seen once. This TCR derives from an elderly man with acute or convalescent COVID-19. Input material: peripheral blood.

CDR3 region: CASSALAGVYNEQFF. CDR3 nucleotide sequence: TGTGCCAGCAGCGCGCTAGCGGGGGTCTACAATGAGCAGTTCTTC. The chain is built from TRBV7-9 and TRBJ2-1, with TRBD2 identical over 10 bases. This CDR3 contains 15 residues. J gave up 3 bases and V 5 bases, and 4 bases lay outside the gene matches. CDR1 and CDR2 from the germline V gene are SEHNR and FQNEAQ (reference sequence).